The clone carrying this TCR beta chain was found many times. The CDR3 runs to 13 residues. V lost 4 bases and J lost 7, with 9 bases in between. Germline lookup yields CDR1 KGHDR and CDR2 SFDVKD. TCRdb processed the RT-PCR reads anew with MiXCR; each CDR3 protein has one entry. The table lists hundreds of thousands of distinct CDR3 sequences, approximately 15% of them singletons, with roughly 3.9% in the top ten. The sequencing input was memory CD4+ T cells from blood. The gene calls are TRBV24-1 and TRBJ2-2; possibly TRBD1 for D (6 bases). This TCR derives from a female donor in good health, serving as a healthy control. CDR3 in DNA: TGTGCCACCAGTGAACAGGGTATCGGGGAGCTGTTTTTT. Translated: CATSEQGIGELFF.